The clone carrying this T cell receptor beta chain has just a few counts. The authors' processing: Amplification of reference gene primers provided the estimated nucleated cell counts. Measured with immunoSEQ multiplex PCR; TCRdb has only the in-frame clones, and not every one. The V and J calls and the clone size are those of that table, but D and trimming were determined from the DNA. Seen here are approximately 91,000 clones, under 90% observed once, and the top ten hold around 20%. The data belong to a study of blood T cell repertoires in COVID-19. For the study at large: From T cells, B-cell-depleted T cells, or PBMCs came the material, which was cDNA or gDNA.

The CDR3 has 12 residues. Germline V CDR1 and CDR2: MNHEY, SMNVEV (reference sequence). V lost 6 bases and J 5 bases, leaving 11 bases between the germline ends. Sequenced: peripheral blood. The receptor was derived from a human donor in a cohort sampled during active COVID-19. The chain couples TRBV27 to TRBJ2-7; possible D gene TRBD1, 6 bases. Written as DNA, the CDR3 is TGTGCCAGCAGCCTCAGGGGTCACGAGCAGTACTTC. It yields the protein CASSLRGHEQYF.